The clone carrying this T cell receptor beta chain occurred many times. Its antigen remains unidentified. Read data end 3 residues before the CDR3 end; the end is taken from the germline J gene. V lost 0 bases to trimming and J lost 0 bases, with 4 bases between them. There are 14 residues in the CDR3. Per germline, CDR1 SGHRS and CDR2 YFSETQ. Control and CVID samples contributed equal amounts of genomic DNA. Sequenced by immunoSEQ multiplex PCR; TCRdb stores in-frame clones only, minus some. Recorded here are under 40,000 clones, with no singletons, and the ten leading clones hold approximately 1%. These data originate in a study of T cell clonality in common variable immunodeficiency. Findings and limits, study-wide: CVID subjects showed higher TCRbeta clonality than healthy controls.

The source is a person aged 18-70 years in good health. Sequencing used peripheral blood mononuclear cells. V usage is TRBV5-1 and J usage is TRBJ1-3, with D unclear. CDR3 sequence reads: CASSLDFSGNTIYF. CDR3 bases read: TGCGCCAGCAGCTTGGACTTCTCTGGAAACACC.